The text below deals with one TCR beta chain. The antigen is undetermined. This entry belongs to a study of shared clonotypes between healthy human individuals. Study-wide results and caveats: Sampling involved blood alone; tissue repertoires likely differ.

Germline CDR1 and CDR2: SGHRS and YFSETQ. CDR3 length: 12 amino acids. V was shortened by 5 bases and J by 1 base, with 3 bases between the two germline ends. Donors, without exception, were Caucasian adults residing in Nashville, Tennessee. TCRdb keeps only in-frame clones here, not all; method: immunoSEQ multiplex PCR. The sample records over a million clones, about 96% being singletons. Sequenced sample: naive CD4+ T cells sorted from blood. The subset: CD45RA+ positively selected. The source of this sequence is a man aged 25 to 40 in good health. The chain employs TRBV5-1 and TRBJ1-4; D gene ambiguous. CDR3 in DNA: TGCGCCAGCAGGCGAACTAATGAAAAACTGTTTTTT. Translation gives CASRRTNEKLFF.